Listed below are T cell receptor beta chains from one sample, sequenced in a study of blood T cell repertoires in COVID-19. This table comes from immunoSEQ multiplex PCR, and its TCRdb copy is limited to in-frame clones, with some not included. This table has over 120,000 clones, 70% to 85% appearing once. Sequenced: PBMCs or T cells enriched from blood (not recorded which). Source of these receptors: a man in his fifties or sixties who had recovered from COVID-19. Both conserved end residues are part of each CDR3. Each record gives: J gene, D gene, clone size, V gene, CDR3 protein, CDR3 DNA. The D gene is left open where the match is weak. Where a row states a size, it is once, few, many or the class of an expanded clone; other rows omit it.

TRBJ2-2 TRBD2 - TRBV5-1 CASRPGGNTGELFF TGCGCCAGCAGGCCGGGGGGAAACACCGGGGAGCTGTTTTTT
TRBJ1-1 - - TRBV6-2/TRBV6-3 CASSSVRGEFLMAFF TGTGCCAGCAGTTCCGTCCGGGGTGAGTTTTTGATGGCTTTCTTT
TRBJ2-1 TRBD1 - TRBV19 CASMKRGPGNEQFF TGTGCCAGTATGAAGAGGGGGCCGGGCAATGAGCAGTTCTTC
TRBJ2-7 TRBD1 - TRBV6-6 CASSWGTASYEQYF TGTGCCAGCAGTTGGGGGACAGCCTCCTACGAGCAGTACTTC
TRBJ1-6 - - TRBV19 CASSKNWSSYNSPLHF TGTGCCAGTAGCAAAAACTGGAGCTCCTATAATTCACCCCTCCACTTT
TRBJ1-1 TRBD1 once TRBV6-2/TRBV6-3 CASSSGTASIEAFF TGTGCCAGCAGCTCCGGGACAGCAAGTATTGAAGCTTTCTTT
TRBJ1-1 TRBD1 - TRBV4-3 CASSQEPPGTVNTEAFF TGCGCCAGCAGCCAGGAACCTCCCGGGACAGTGAACACTGAAGCTTTCTTT
TRBJ1-2 TRBD1 - TRBV19 CASSPTGGTGYTF TGTGCCAGTAGTCCGACAGGGGGCACTGGCTACACCTTC
TRBJ1-5 - - TRBV18 CASSSTAGNQPQHF TGTGCCAGCTCCTCGACAGCCGGCAATCAGCCCCAGCATTTT
TRBJ1-1 - - TRBV15 CATSRDRADTDAFF TGTGCCACCAGCAGAGACAGGGCGGACACTGACGCTTTCTTT
TRBJ2-4 - once TRBV7-3 CASSRKRENIQYF TGTGCCAGCAGCCGAAAGCGGGAAAACATTCAGTACTTC
TRBJ2-1 TRBD2 - TRBV27 CASSSSPLAGGRNEQFF TGTGCCAGCAGTTCCTCACCTCTAGCGGGGGGTCGAAATGAGCAGTTCTTC
TRBJ1-2 - - TRBV7-8 CASSLVQTNYGYTF TGTGCCAGCAGCTTGGTCCAGACTAACTATGGCTACACCTTC
TRBJ1-2 - - TRBV6-1 CASSERQTYGYTF TGTGCCAGCAGTGAGCGACAGACCTATGGCTACACCTTC
TRBJ2-7 TRBD2 few TRBV27 CASSTGTSGGADNEQYF TGTGCCAGCAGTACCGGGACTAGCGGGGGGGCGGACAACGAGCAGTACTTC
TRBJ1-5 TRBD1 once TRBV10-3 CAISREGASNQPQHF TGTGCCATCAGCCGAGAGGGGGCTAGCAATCAGCCCCAGCATTTT
TRBJ1-3 TRBD1 - TRBV29-1 CSVDTGGHSGNTIYF TGCAGCGTTGATACAGGGGGACACTCTGGAAACACCATATATTTT
TRBJ2-1 TRBD2 - TRBV7-8 CASSSLPGLATNEQFF TGTGCCAGCAGCTCCCTTCCGGGACTAGCGACCAATGAGCAGTTCTTC
TRBJ2-2 - - TRBV9 CASSVLLTGELFF TGTGCCAGCAGCGTTTTACTGACCGGGGAGCTGTTTTTT
TRBJ1-6 - medium-sized TRBV4-1 CASSQEQGDSPLHF TGCGCCAGCAGCCAAGAGCAGGGCGATTCACCCCTCCACTTT
TRBJ1-2 - - TRBV28 CASSLHAGDPYGYTF TGTGCCAGCAGTTTGCACGCAGGGGACCCCTATGGCTACACCTTC
TRBJ2-7 TRBD2 once TRBV28 CASRTALAGGPYEQYF TGTGCCAGCAGGACTGCCCTAGCGGGGGGACCCTACGAGCAGTACTTC
TRBJ2-3 TRBD2 - TRBV13 CASSVSGASTDTQYF TGTGCCAGCAGCGTTAGCGGGGCTAGCACAGATACGCAGTATTTT
TRBJ1-6 TRBD1 - TRBV27 CASSWDSPSYNSPLHF TGTGCCAGCAGTTGGGACAGCCCCTCCTATAATTCACCCCTCCACTTT
TRBJ1-5 TRBD1 - TRBV11-2 CASSFSTGDQPQHF TGTGCCAGCAGTTTTTCCACAGGGGACCAGCCCCAGCATTTT
TRBJ2-1 TRBD1 many TRBV6-5 CASSYLTGNNEQFF TGTGCCAGCAGTTACTTGACAGGGAATAATGAGCAGTTCTTC
TRBJ1-5 - - TRBV7-6 CASSLAPGNSNQPQHF TGTGCCAGCAGCTTAGCGCCGGGTAATAGCAATCAGCCCCAGCATTTT
TRBJ1-5 - - TRBV4-2 CASSQEAATAGNQPQHF TGTGCCAGCAGCCAAGAAGCCGCGACAGCTGGAAATCAGCCCCAGCATTTT
TRBJ2-7 TRBD1 - TRBV13 CASSSVRDSWDEQYF TGTGCCAGCAGTTCGGTCCGGGACAGTTGGGACGAGCAGTACTTC
TRBJ1-2 - - TRBV19 CASSIGSGIYGYTF TGTGCCAGTAGTATAGGGTCAGGAATCTATGGCTACACCTTC
TRBJ1-5 - - TRBV6-1 CASSPPGGSNQPQHF TGTGCCAGCAGTCCCCCGGGGGGCTCCAATCAGCCCCAGCATTTT
TRBJ2-2 - - TRBV4-3 CASSRTRAGELFF TGCGCCAGCAGCCGTACGCGGGCCGGGGAGCTGTTTTTT
TRBJ2-7 - - TRBV6-2/TRBV6-3 CASSYLRGASYEQYF TGTGCCAGCAGTTACCTCCGGGGGGCCTCCTACGAGCAGTACTTC
TRBJ1-6 - - TRBV6-4 CASSARPQGDSPLHF TGTGCCAGCAGTGCCCGGCCTCAGGGTGATTCACCCCTCCACTTT
TRBJ2-4 - - TRBV18 CASSPWQGINIQYF TGTGCCAGCTCACCATGGCAGGGGATAAACATTCAGTACTTC
TRBJ1-5 TRBD1 - TRBV6-2/TRBV6-3 CASSRYQTGGSNQPQHF TGTGCCAGCAGTCGCTACCAAACAGGGGGGAGCAATCAGCCCCAGCATTTT
TRBJ2-7 TRBD1 - TRBV28 CASSIGQGMIRYEQYF TGTGCCAGCAGTATCGGACAGGGGATGATTAGGTACGAGCAGTACTTC
TRBJ2-7 TRBD1 - TRBV6-5 CASSYSVTGQREQYF TGTGCCAGCAGTTACTCGGTGACAGGGCAGCGCGAGCAGTACTTC
TRBJ2-5 - - TRBV6-5 CASSYAETQYF TGTGCCAGCAGTTACGCGGAGACCCAGTACTTC
TRBJ1-2 TRBD1 - TRBV7-9 CASSRGSGGANYGYTF TGTGCCAGCAGTAGGGGATCAGGGGGCGCTAACTATGGCTACACCTTC
TRBJ2-1 TRBD2 few TRBV5-1 CASSLEPGGNNEQFF TGCGCCAGCAGCTTGGAACCGGGGGGAAACAATGAGCAGTTCTTC
TRBJ2-1 TRBD1 - TRBV28 CASSRTGVYNEQFF TGTGCCAGCAGCCGTACAGGGGTTTACAATGAGCAGTTCTTC